The rows below give T cell receptor beta chains drawn from one sample of a study of response to subunit inactivated influenza vaccine. TCRdb reanalysed the RT-PCR reads using MiXCR and keeps one entry per CDR3 protein. This table has approximately 300,000 distinct CDR3 sequences, 20% to 25% appearing once. The sample was PBMCs from blood, taken less than 22 months after vaccination. Source of these receptors: a man aged 45 to 75 who received an inactivated influenza vaccine. CDR3s include the opening cysteine and the closing phenylalanine or tryptophan. D genes are given only for firm matches. Expanded clones get a size class; other rows say once, few or many, or leave the size out.

abundance	v_gene	j_gene	d_gene	CDR3aa	CDR3nt
NA	TRBV10-3	TRBJ2-3	NA	CAISEASASTDTQYF	TGTGCCATCAGTGAGGCTAGCGCTAGCACAGATACGCAGTATTTT
many	TRBV3-1	TRBJ1-5	NA	CASRPPGRGVSNQPQHF	TGTGCCAGCAGACCCCCCGGTCGGGGGGTTAGCAATCAGCCCCAGCATTTT
few	TRBV28	TRBJ1-5	TRBD1	CASRAGTALGNQPQHF	TGTGCCAGCAGAGCCGGGACAGCGCTCGGCAATCAGCCCCAGCATTTT
NA	TRBV29-1	TRBJ2-7	TRBD2	CSGRLGLAENYEQYF	TGCAGCGGACGCTTGGGGCTAGCGGAAAATTACGAGCAGTACTTC
NA	TRBV18	TRBJ1-2	TRBD1	CASSPPAQGDYGYTF	TGTGCCAGCTCACCACCGGCACAGGGGGACTATGGCTACACCTTC
few	TRBV4-3	TRBJ2-4	NA	CASSLRTSLAKNIQYF	TGCGCCAGCAGCCTTAGGACAAGTCTAGCCAAAAACATTCAGTACTTC
many	TRBV5-1	TRBJ2-6	NA	CASSLGGPGANVLTF	TGCGCCAGCAGCTTGGGGGGACCTGGGGCCAACGTCCTGACTTTC
NA	TRBV11-3	TRBJ2-7	TRBD1	CASSIRGMAEQYF	TGTGCCAGCAGCATCAGGGGGATGGCCGAGCAGTACTTC
many	TRBV5-6	TRBJ1-2	NA	CASSLAGFDDGYTF	TGTGCCAGCAGCTTGGCGGGGTTTGACGATGGCTACACCTTC
NA	TRBV20-1	TRBJ1-2	TRBD1	CSATVLTGRYGYTF	TGCAGTGCTACGGTACTGACAGGGAGGTATGGCTACACCTTC
few	TRBV7-9	TRBJ1-5	NA	CASSLGGVWQPQHF	TGTGCCAGCAGCCTGGGAGGGGTATGGCAGCCCCAGCATTTT
few	TRBV4-2	TRBJ1-5	NA	CASSQDLGRRNQPQHF	TGTGCCAGCAGCCAAGATCTTGGCAGGCGCAATCAGCCCCAGCATTTT
NA	TRBV6-2/TRBV6-3	TRBJ2-5	NA	CASRKSGLVGRYQETQYF	TGTGCCAGCAGAAAGTCCGGACTCGTGGGGAGGTACCAAGAGACCCAGTACTTC